A selection of T cell receptor beta chains follows, all from one sample in a study of T cells in Graves' hyperthyroidism and ophthalmopathy. One entry per CDR3 protein, called by TCRdb with MiXCR from the multiplex PCR reads. The sample has under 750,000 distinct CDR3 sequences; 18% are singletons. Source material: blood. The receptors shown here come from a woman aged 50 to 65 with Graves' hyperthyroidism that later progressed to Graves' ophthalmopathy. The CDR3 runs from the conserved cysteine through the conserved F or W. Fields, in order: V gene, J gene, CDR3 protein.

TRBV11-2,TRBJ1-4,CASSEGRLQPAVKLFF
TRBV15,TRBJ1-1,CATSPRRNTEAFF
TRBV10-3,TRBJ2-5,CAISESRGAKETQYF
TRBV12-3/TRBV12-4,TRBJ2-5,CASSLGRQETQYF
TRBV7-2,TRBJ2-1,CASSQERVAGYSYNEQFF
TRBV20-1,TRBJ1-5,CSASLPDSNQPQHF
TRBV7-9,TRBJ2-5,CASRPPLPQGGEPLETQYF
TRBV20-1,TRBJ2-5,CTGGGQETQYF
TRBV2,TRBJ2-2,CASKANANTGELFF
TRBV5-1,TRBJ1-6,CASSLGDSYNSPLHF